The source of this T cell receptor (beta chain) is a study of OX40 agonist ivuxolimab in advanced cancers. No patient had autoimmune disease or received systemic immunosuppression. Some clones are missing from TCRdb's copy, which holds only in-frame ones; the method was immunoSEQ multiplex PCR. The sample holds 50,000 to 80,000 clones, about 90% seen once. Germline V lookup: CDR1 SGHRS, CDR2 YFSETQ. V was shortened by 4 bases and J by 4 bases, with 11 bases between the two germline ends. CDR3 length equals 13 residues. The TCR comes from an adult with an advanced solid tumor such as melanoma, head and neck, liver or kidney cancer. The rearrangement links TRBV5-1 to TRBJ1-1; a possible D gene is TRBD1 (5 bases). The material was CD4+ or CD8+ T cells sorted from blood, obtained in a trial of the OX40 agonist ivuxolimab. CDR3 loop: CASSGTVSTEAFF. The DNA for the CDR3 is TGCGCCAGCAGCGGGACGGTGAGCACTGAAGCTTTCTTT.